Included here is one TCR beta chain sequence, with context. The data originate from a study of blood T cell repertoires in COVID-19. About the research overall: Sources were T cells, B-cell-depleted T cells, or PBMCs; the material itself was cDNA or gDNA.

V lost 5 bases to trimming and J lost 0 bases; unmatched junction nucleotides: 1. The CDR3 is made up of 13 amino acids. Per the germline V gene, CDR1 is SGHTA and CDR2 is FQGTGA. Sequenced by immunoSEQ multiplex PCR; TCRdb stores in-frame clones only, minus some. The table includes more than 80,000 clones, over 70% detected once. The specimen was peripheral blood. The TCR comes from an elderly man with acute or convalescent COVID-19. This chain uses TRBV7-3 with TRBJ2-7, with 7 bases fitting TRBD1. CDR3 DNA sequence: TGTGCCAGCAGCCGGGACAGCTCCTACGAGCAGTACTTC. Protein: CASSRDSSYEQYF.